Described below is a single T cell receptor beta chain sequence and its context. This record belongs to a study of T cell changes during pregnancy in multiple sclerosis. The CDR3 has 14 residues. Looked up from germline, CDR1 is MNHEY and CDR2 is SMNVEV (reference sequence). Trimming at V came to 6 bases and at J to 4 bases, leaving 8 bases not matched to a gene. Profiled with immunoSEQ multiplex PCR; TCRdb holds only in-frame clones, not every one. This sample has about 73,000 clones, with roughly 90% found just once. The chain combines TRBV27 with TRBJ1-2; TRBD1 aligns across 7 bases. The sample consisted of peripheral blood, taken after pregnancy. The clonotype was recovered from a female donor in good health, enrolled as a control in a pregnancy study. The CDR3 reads CASSSRDSSYGYTF. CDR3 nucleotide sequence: TGTGCCAGCAGCTCCCGGGACAGTTCCTATGGCTACACCTTC.